The 24 T cell receptor beta chains reported below all come from one sample, sequenced in a study of blood T cells in healthy people across ages. Using a J-beta primer mix together with a sample-barcoded 5' primer, a second PCR was run for about 6 to 11 cycles. TCRdb re-analysed the 5' RACE reads in MiXCR, keeping a single row per CDR3 protein. Altogether around 700,000 distinct CDR3 sequences are present, 20% to 25% being singletons, with the ten largest covering 8% to 10%. Separately, the same data were catalogued under a study of T cells of mothers and their children.

Sequencing input: blood. All receptors come from a boy aged 5 to 17 in good health.

V usage is TRBV20-1 and J usage is TRBJ2-7; 11 nucleotides align to TRBD1. The CDR3 totals 13 residues. Germline lookup yields CDR1 DFQATT and CDR2 SNEGSKA (reference sequence). Trimming cost V 6 bases and J 3 bases; bases outside gene matches: 4. The CDR3 reads CSAWTGGLYEQYF. CDR3 DNA sequence: TGCAGTGCCTGGACAGGGGGCCTCTACGAGCAGTACTTC.

In its sample, this clonotype was seen a few times. The chain links TRBV28 to TRBJ1-5; D remains ambiguous. V was clipped by 6 bases and J by 4 bases, with 10 bases between them. The CDR3 has 13 residues. CDR1 MDHEN and CDR2 SYDVKM come from the germline V gene. CDR3 DNA: TGTGCCAGCAGACCAAGGGTGAATCAGCCCCAGCATTTT. This translates into CASRPRVNQPQHF. Together with reference TRBV28 and TRBJ1-5, the CDR3 gives the full variable domain: DVKVTQSSRYLVKRTGEKVFLECVQDMDHENMFWYRQDPGLGLRLIYFSYDVKMKEKGDIPEGYSVSREKKERFSLILESASTNQTSMYLCASRPRVNQPQHFGDGTRLSIL.

This rearrangement joins TRBV6-1 to TRBJ2-1; 8 nucleotides agree with TRBD2. The germline V gene has CDR1 MNHNS and CDR2 SASEGT. The CDR3 loop spans 14 amino acids. The junction had 9 bases not matched to a gene; V was cut back by 8 bases and J by 6 bases. Here the CDR3 reads CASRRPGGINEQFF. The CDR3, as DNA: TGTGCCAGCCGACGTCCGGGAGGGATCAATGAGCAGTTCTTC.

The CDR3 region is CASKQRGQETQYF. In nucleotides, the CDR3 is TGTGCCAGTAAGCAAAGGGGGCAAGAGACCCAGTACTTC. The genes are TRBV7-2 and TRBJ2-5; D may be TRBD1 (6 bases). With 9 bases removed from V and 2 bases from J, the gap between germline ends came to 13 bases. The CDR3 totals 13 residues. Germline V gene data show CDR1 as SGHTA and CDR2 as FQGNSA.

This clonotype was detected a few times. This rearrangement joins TRBV9 to TRBJ2-1, with 7 nucleotides matching TRBD2. The V segment lost 4 bases and the J segment 7 bases; nucleotides outside the gene matches: 17. The CDR3 loop spans 17 amino acids. Germline assignment: CDR1 SGDLS and CDR2 YYNGEE. Here the CDR3 reads CASSLTPRGEGLNEQFF. The DNA of the CDR3 is TGTGCCAGCAGCCTAACCCCCCGGGGGGAGGGCCTAAATGAGCAGTTCTTC.

This clonotype has just a few counts. This chain uses TRBV4-3 with TRBJ2-5, with 7 bases aligning to TRBD1. The J call may not be correct, given that the DNA end is closer to TRBJ2-7. Germline CDR1 LGHNA, CDR2 YSLEER. This CDR3 region has 19 residues. The DNA of the CDR3 is TGCGCCAGCAGCCAGGGTGCCGAGGGCTTACAGGGGATAAGGGGCGAGCAGTACTTC. Its protein is CASSQGAEGLQGIRGEQYF.

The rearrangement links TRBV7-3 to TRBJ2-7, with D maybe TRBD2 (5 bases). Germline assignment: CDR1 SGHTA and CDR2 FQGTGA. The CDR3 sequence is 15 residues long. V lost 7 bases and J 2 bases, leaving 18 bases between the germline ends. The CDR3 loop is CASNEGGSITYEQYF. In DNA form, the CDR3 reads TGTGCCAGCAACGAGGGTGGCAGTATTACCTACGAGCAGTACTTC.

The V gene is TRBV12-3 or TRBV12-4, the J gene TRBJ1-6; D is ambiguous. There are 15 residues in the CDR3. Trimming stripped 6 bases from V and 8 bases from J, with 17 bases between. CDR3 in DNA: TGTGCCAGCAGCACGTCGGTAGGACCAGATTCACCCCTCCACTTT. This gives the protein CASSTSVGPDSPLHF.

In its sample, this clonotype was seen a few times. The gene calls are TRBV4-1 and TRBJ1-2; a possible D gene is TRBD1 (5 bases). CDR1 is MGHRA, CDR2 YSYEKL, per germline. The CDR3 is 16 residues long. The ends were cut back, 0 bases at V and 2 bases at J, with 13 bases in the middle. In DNA, the CDR3 is TGCGCCAGCAGCCAAGAGCGGACGGGGGGGAACTATGGCTACACCTTC. It translates to CASSQERTGGNYGYTF.

The chain uses TRBV6-2 or TRBV6-3 and TRBJ2-1, with unresolved D. Trimming stripped 6 bases from V and 4 bases from J, with 16 bases between. Per germline, CDR1 MNHEY and CDR2 SVGEGT. This CDR3 region has 15 residues. CDR3 nucleotides: TGTGCCAGCAGCCCCCCCCTGGTTCTATACAATGAGCAGTTCTTC. Translating gives CASSPPLVLYNEQFF.

The chain joins TRBV10-3 to TRBJ2-5, with 10 bases matching TRBD2. CDR3 length: 18 residues. V was pared by 0 bases and J by 2 bases, with 9 bases of the junction left unmatched. Germline loops: CDR1 ENHRY, CDR2 SYGVKD. The CDR3, as DNA: TGTGCCATCAGTGAGTCGTCCGTAGCGGGGGGAACTCAAGAGACCCAGTACTTC. Translated: CAISESSVAGGTQETQYF.

The chain links TRBV12-3 or TRBV12-4 to TRBJ2-3; 7 bases align to TRBD1. V lost 5 bases to trimming and J lost 5 bases; unmatched junction nucleotides: 10. The CDR3 totals 15 residues. CDR3 sequence reads: CASSLLTGDGDTQYF. The CDR3 coding sequence is TGTGCCAGCAGTCTATTAACAGGGGACGGAGATACGCAGTATTTT.

The chain links TRBV29-1 to TRBJ2-2; D might be TRBD1 (5 bases). Trimming pared 2 bases from V and 0 bases from J, leaving 10 bases between. Germline V lookup: CDR1 SQVTM, CDR2 ANQGSEA. The CDR3 is made up of 15 amino acids. CDR3 in amino acids: CSVESQGSNTGELFF. The CDR3 DNA reads as TGCAGCGTTGAATCCCAGGGCTCGAACACCGGGGAGCTGTTTTTT.

The rearrangement uses TRBV2 and TRBJ1-2; TRBD1 matches at 7 bases. V shed 8 bases and J 4 bases; nucleotides not matched to a gene: 13. CDR1 is SNHLY, CDR2 FYNNEI, per germline. The CDR3 is made up of 15 amino acids. The CDR3 is CASGDNFRGGYGYTF. Here the CDR3 DNA reads TGTGCCAGCGGCGACAACTTCAGGGGGGGCTATGGCTACACCTTC.

In its sample, this clonotype was seen a few times. The chain combines TRBV5-6 with TRBJ2-1; possibly TRBD1 for D (6 bases). The ends were cut back, 4 bases at V and 9 bases at J, with 14 bases in the middle. Germline V lookup: CDR1 SGHDT, CDR2 YYEEEE. The CDR3 is made up of 13 amino acids. CDR3 in amino acids: CASSPTGRSEQFF. CDR3 DNA sequence: TGTGCCAGCAGCCCGACAGGACGGAGTGAGCAGTTCTTC.

Only a few counts were recorded for this clonotype. This sequence joins TRBV27 and TRBJ1-2; 8 bases are shared with TRBD1. J was trimmed by 5 bases and V by 4 bases; bases with no gene match: 24. Looked up from germline, CDR1 is MNHEY and CDR2 is SMNVEV (reference sequence). The CDR3 totals 20 residues. The chain's CDR3 is CASSSGGGPLTMTALYGYTF. The CDR3 nucleotides are TGTGCCAGCAGTTCAGGGGGCGGCCCGCTGACCATGACCGCCCTATATGGCTACACCTTC.

The rearrangement uses TRBV5-4 and TRBJ2-1; weak D call: TRBD1 (5 bases). V was shortened by 7 bases and J by 9 bases, with 11 bases between the two germline ends. CDR3 length equals 11 residues. Germline V lookup: CDR1 SGHNT, CDR2 YYREEE (reference sequence). CDR3 region: CASAAGIEQFF. CDR3 coding DNA: TGTGCCAGCGCTGCAGGGATTGAGCAGTTCTTC.

The table lists this clonotype with a few counts. Its ends do not fully match the called genes, so a read error is possible. V usage is TRBV29-1 and J usage is TRBJ2-1, with 8 bases that match TRBD2. The germline CDR1 and CDR2 sequences are SQVTM and ANQGSEA. This CDR3 region has 12 residues. For the CDR3, the DNA is TGCAGCGTGGAAGGACTAGCAGTTGAGCAGTTCTTC. This codes for CSVEGLAVEQFF.

The chain carries TRBV29-1 and TRBJ2-7; no firm D call. The germline V gene encodes CDR1 SQVTM and CDR2 ANQGSEA. The V gene lost 0 bases and the J gene lost 2 bases, with 11 bases spanning the gap. The CDR3 runs to 14 residues. CDR3 nucleotides: TGCAGCGTTGAAGATGGGCAGCCGCCCTACGAGCAGTACTTC. Translation gives CSVEDGQPPYEQYF.

On this clonotype: This CDR3 fails to terminate in the conserved phenylalanine or tryptophan, so it likely reflects a read error. The chain is built from TRBV15 and TRBJ2-1; no clear D. The end of the DNA fits TRBJ2-5 better, so the J call may be wrong. The V gene's germline CDR1 is LNHNV and CDR2 YYDKDF (reference sequence). The CDR3 covers 13 residues. The CDR3: CATSRSPAETQYL. The CDR3 DNA follows: TGTGCCACCAGCAGGAGCCCCGCGGAGACCCAGTACCTC.

In its sample, this clonotype was seen a few times. The V and J genes are TRBV10-3 and TRBJ2-5; 7 bases align to TRBD1. The last part of the DNA fits TRBJ2-7 better; the J call may be wrong. The CDR3 is made up of 14 amino acids. The germline gives CDR1 ENHRY, CDR2 SYGVKD. The CDR3 protein is CAISDWTGSAEQYF. DNA of the CDR3: TGTGCCATCAGTGACTGGACAGGCTCCGCCGAGCAGTACTTC.

The chain links TRBV7-6 to TRBJ2-2; D unresolved. There are 16 residues in the CDR3. Germline V CDR1 and CDR2: SGHVS, FNYEAQ. The V and J ends lost 3 bases and 2 bases respectively, with 13 bases between them. The CDR3 loop reads CASSFRASINTGELFF. The DNA of the CDR3 is TGTGCCAGCAGCTTCCGGGCCTCGATAAACACCGGGGAGCTGTTTTTT.

This clonotype was detected only a few times. V is TRBV3-1 and J is TRBJ2-5; 9 bases match TRBD2. The CDR3 runs 19 residues. V lost 1 base and J lost 2; bases outside the gene matches: 14. Germline CDR1 reads LGHDT; CDR2 reads YNNKEL (reference sequence). The CDR3: CASSQVAAGGVLDQETQYF. The CDR3 DNA reads as TGTGCCAGCAGCCAAGTTGCAGCGGGGGGCGTACTAGATCAAGAGACCCAGTACTTC.

Comment on this clonotype: At one boundary the junction diverges from the germline segment, which might be a read error. In DNA form, the CDR3 reads TGTGCTAGCAGCTCACTTTTGGGAAGGGGGCAAGAGACCCAGTACTTC. Protein: CASSSLLGRGQETQYF. The chain links TRBV7-7 to TRBJ2-5; perhaps TRBD1 as D (6 bases). The CDR3 has 16 amino acids. Germline V gene lookup returns CDR1 SSHAT and CDR2 FNYEAQ (reference sequence).